The text below deals with one T cell receptor beta chain. What it recognizes is unknown. This entry belongs to a study of shared clonotypes between healthy human individuals. Replicate PCRs for sorted subsets used 200 ng DNA; this equaled 30,000 to 35,000 T cell genomes. The protocol was immunoSEQ multiplex PCR, while the TCRdb copy is restricted to in-frame clones and leaves out a portion. This repertoire shows about 1.5 million clones, nearly 99% found once; its top ten account for roughly 0.45%. Overall study findings and caveats: Larger richness was generally estimated for naive than memory subsets. Since donors were few, the genetic and exposure-history diversity represented was limited.

Caucasian adults residing in Nashville, Tennessee made up all the donors. The CDR3 loop spans 15 amino acids. CDR1 is MNHNS and CDR2 is SASEGT in the germline V gene. Sequenced sample: naive CD4+ T cells sorted from blood. Subset in this sample: CD45RA+ positively selected. This clonotype was obtained from a man aged 25 to 40 in good health. This chain links TRBV6-1 with TRBJ2-7, with D possibly called TRBD1 or TRBD2 (7 bases each). The DNA of the CDR3 is TGTGCGGGGGGGACAGAACCATGGCGAAGGGGGGAGCAGTACTTC. This gives the protein CAGGTEPWRRGEQYF.